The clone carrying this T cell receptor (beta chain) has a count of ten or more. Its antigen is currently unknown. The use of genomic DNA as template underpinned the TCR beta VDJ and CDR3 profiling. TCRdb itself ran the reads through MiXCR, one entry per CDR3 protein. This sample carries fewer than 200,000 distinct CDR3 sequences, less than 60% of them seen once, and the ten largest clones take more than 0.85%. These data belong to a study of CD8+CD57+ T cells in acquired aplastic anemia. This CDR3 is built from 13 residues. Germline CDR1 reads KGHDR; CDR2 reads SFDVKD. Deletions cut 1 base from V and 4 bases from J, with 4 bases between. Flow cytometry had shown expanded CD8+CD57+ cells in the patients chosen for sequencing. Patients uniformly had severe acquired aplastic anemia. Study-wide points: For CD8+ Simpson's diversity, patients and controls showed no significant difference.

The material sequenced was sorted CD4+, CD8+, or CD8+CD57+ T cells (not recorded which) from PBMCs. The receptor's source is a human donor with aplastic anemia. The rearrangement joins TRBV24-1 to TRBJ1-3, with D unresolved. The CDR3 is CATSDFRGNTIYF. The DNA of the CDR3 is TGTGCCACCAGTGATTTTAGGGGAAACACCATATATTTT.